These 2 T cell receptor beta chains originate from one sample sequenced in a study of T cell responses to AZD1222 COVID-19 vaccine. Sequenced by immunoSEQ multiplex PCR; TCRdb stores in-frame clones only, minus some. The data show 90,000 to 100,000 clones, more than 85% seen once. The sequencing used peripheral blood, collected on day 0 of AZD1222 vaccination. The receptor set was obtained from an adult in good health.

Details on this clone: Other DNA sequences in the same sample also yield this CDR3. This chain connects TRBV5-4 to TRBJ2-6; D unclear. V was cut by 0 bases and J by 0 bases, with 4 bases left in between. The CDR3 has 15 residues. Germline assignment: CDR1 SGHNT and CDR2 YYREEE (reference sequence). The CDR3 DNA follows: TGTGCCAGCAGCTTGGGGGGCTCTGGGGCCAACGTCCTGACTTTC. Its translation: CASSLGGSGANVLTF.

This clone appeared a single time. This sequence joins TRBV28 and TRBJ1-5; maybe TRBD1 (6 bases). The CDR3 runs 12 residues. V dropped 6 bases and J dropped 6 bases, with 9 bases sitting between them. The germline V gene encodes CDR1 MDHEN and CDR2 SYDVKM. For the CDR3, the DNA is TGTGCCAGCAGCACAGGGTTTCAGCCCCAGCATTTT. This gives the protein CASSTGFQPQHF.